The sample holds a few counts of the clone carrying this TCR beta chain. Its specificity is not known. Stated time point: pre-sensitization, week 0. Treatment of the sample: therapeutic diphenylcyclopropenone sensitization with weekly scalp DPC. Each donor was an alopecia patient between 18 and 70 years of age who qualified for DPC. These data are taken from a study of human T cells and chemical hapten exposure. On the study more broadly: Donors were sensitized with 2% DPC on the upper inner arm.

Findings and limits, study-wide: Versus controls, significantly more large CDR3 similarity clusters arose from expanded TCRs. TCRs above 1 in 1000 frequency did not change with DPC sensitization.

Each CDR3 protein is one row after TCRdb ran MiXCR on the RACE reads. This sample has about 62,000 distinct CDR3 sequences; approximately 7% occur once, and the top ten carry under 2%. CDR1 and CDR2 from the germline V gene are MNHNS and SASEGT. Trimming cost V 1 base and J 4 bases, with 5 bases left between them. The CDR3 has 13 amino acids. The chain joins TRBV6-1 to TRBJ1-5, with unresolved D. This specimen consisted of whole blood, obtained in connection with sensitization to the hapten diphenylcyclopropenone (DPC). The receptor was isolated from a woman aged 30 to 39 with alopecia areata. Some clones in this sample may be carry-over from other donors' samples. The DNA for the CDR3 is TGTGCCAGCAGTGAAGTGCGTAATCAGCCCCAGCATTTT. Translation gives CASSEVRNQPQHF.